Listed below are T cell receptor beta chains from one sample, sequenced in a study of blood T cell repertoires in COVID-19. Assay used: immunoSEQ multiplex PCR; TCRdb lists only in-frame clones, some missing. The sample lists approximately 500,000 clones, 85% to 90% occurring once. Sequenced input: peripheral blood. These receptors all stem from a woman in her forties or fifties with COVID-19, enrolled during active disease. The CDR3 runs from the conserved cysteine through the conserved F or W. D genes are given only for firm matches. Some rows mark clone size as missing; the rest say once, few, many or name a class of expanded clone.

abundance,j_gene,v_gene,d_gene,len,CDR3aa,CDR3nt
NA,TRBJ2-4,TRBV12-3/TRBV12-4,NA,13,CASSPGGRYIQYF,TGTGCCAGCAGCCCAGGAGGGCGATACATTCAGTACTTC
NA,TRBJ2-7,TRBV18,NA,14,CASSPRVGKDEQYF,TGTGCCAGCTCACCACGAGTGGGCAAAGACGAGCAGTACTTC
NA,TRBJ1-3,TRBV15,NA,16,CATSRDIGASGNTIYF,TGTGCCACCAGCAGAGATATCGGAGCTTCGGGAAACACCATATATTTT
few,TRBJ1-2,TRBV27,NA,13,CASSFRDFYGYTF,TGTGCCAGCAGTTTCCGGGACTTCTATGGCTACACCTTC
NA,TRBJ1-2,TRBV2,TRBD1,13,CASSGTGRGGYTF,TGTGCCAGCAGTGGGACAGGGAGGGGTGGCTACACCTTC
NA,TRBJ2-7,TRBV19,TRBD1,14,CASNAGTGSYEQYF,TGTGCCAGTAATGCAGGGACAGGTTCCTACGAGCAGTACTTC
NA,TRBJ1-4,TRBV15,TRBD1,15,CATSRDLGTGEKLFF,TGTGCCACCAGCAGAGATCTGGGGACAGGGGAAAAACTGTTTTTT
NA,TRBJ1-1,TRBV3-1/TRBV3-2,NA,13,CASSPYGRSGAFF,TGTGCCAGCAGCCCCTACGGCCGCAGCGGAGCTTTCTTT
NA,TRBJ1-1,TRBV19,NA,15,CASSYEGSVSTEAFF,TGTGCCAGTAGTTATGAGGGATCAGTGAGCACTGAAGCTTTCTTT
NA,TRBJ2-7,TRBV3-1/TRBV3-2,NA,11,CASSQDSEQYF,TGTGCCAGCAGCCAAGACAGCGAGCAGTACTTC
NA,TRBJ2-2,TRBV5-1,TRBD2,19,CASSLAEGLAVRNTGELFF,TGCGCCAGCAGCTTGGCGGAGGGCCTAGCGGTCCGGAACACCGGGGAGCTGTTTTTT
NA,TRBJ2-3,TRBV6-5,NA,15,CASSYGGYDTDTQYF,TGTGCCAGCAGTTACGGAGGATACGACACAGATACGCAGTATTTT
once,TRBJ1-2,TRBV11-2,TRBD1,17,CASSLYTGQEANYGYTF,TGTGCCAGCAGCCTTTACACGGGACAGGAAGCTAACTATGGCTACACCTTC
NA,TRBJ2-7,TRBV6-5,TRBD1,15,CASRLRTGVSYEQYF,TGTGCCAGCAGGCTAAGGACAGGGGTCTCCTACGAGCAGTACTTC
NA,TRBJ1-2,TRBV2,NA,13,CASQYRGNYGYTF,TGTGCCAGCCAGTATCGAGGAAACTATGGCTACACCTTC
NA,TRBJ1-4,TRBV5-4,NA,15,CASSSEGEWNEKLFF,TGTGCCAGCAGCTCAGAGGGGGAATGGAATGAAAAACTGTTTTTT
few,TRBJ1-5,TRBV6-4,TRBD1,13,CASSQGGNQPQHF,TGTGCCAGCAGCCAGGGGGGAAATCAGCCCCAGCATTTT
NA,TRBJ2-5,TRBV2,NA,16,CASSEPRREVEETQYF,TGTGCCAGCAGTGAACCCCGGAGGGAGGTGGAAGAGACCCAGTACTTC
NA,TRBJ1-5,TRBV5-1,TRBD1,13,CASSSEQQGTQHF,TGCGCCAGCAGCTCGGAGCAACAGGGGACCCAGCATTTT
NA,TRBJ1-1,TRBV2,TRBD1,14,CASSPITGDTEAFF,TGTGCCAGCAGCCCTATTACAGGGGACACTGAAGCTTTCTTT
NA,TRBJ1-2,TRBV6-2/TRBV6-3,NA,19,CASSYPLWRREYLTYGYTF,TGTGCCAGCAGTTACCCCCTCTGGAGGAGGGAGTATTTAACCTATGGCTACACCTTC
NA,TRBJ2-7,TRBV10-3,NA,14,CAIQGEDKPYEQYF,TGTGCCATCCAAGGGGAGGACAAACCCTACGAGCAGTACTTC
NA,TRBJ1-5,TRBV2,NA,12,CASSDGVQPQHF,TGTGCCAGCAGTGATGGAGTTCAGCCCCAGCATTTT
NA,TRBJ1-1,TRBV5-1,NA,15,CASSLSGSMNTEAFF,TGCGCCAGTTCGTTATCAGGCAGCATGAACACTGAAGCTTTCTTT
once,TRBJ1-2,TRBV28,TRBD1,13,CASRKGTGGGYTF,TGTGCCAGCAGGAAAGGGACAGGGGGCGGCTACACCTTC
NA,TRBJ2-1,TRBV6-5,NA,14,CATYGLAYYNEQFF,TGTGCCACCTATGGGCTGGCTTACTACAATGAGCAGTTCTTC
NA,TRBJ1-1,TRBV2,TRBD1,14,CASSPDRVNTEAFF,TGTGCCAGCAGCCCGGACAGGGTGAACACTGAAGCTTTCTTT
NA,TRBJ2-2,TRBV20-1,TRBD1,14,CSASTGGFSGELFF,TGCAGTGCTAGTACAGGGGGGTTTTCCGGGGAGCTGTTTTTT
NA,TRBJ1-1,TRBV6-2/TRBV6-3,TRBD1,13,CASSLTGETEAFF,TGTGCCAGCAGTTTGACAGGGGAGACTGAAGCTTTCTTT
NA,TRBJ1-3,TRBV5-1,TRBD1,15,CASSLASTGDYTIYF,TGCGCCAGCAGCTTGGCCTCGACAGGGGACTACACCATATATTTT
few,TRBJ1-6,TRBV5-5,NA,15,CASSSYTERNSPLHF,TGTGCCAGCAGCTCCTACACTGAGCGTAATTCACCCCTCCACTTT
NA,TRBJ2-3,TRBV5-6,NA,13,CASSLFSTITQYF,TGTGCCAGCAGCTTATTTTCGACTATTACGCAGTATTTT
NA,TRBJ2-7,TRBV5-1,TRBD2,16,CASSLRLAGDAYEQYF,TGCGCCAGCAGCCTACGTTTAGCGGGGGACGCCTACGAGCAGTACTTC
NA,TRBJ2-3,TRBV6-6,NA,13,CAGRDSSTDTQYF,TGTGCCGGACGGGACTCCTCCACAGATACGCAGTATTTT
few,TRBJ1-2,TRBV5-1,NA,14,CASSLGDSFYGYTF,TGCGCCAGCAGCTTGGGTGACAGCTTCTATGGCTACACCTTC
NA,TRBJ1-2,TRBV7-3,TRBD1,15,CASSPGTGLNYGYTF,TGTGCCAGCAGCCCCGGGACAGGCTTAAACTATGGCTACACCTTC
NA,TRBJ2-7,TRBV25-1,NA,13,CASSEAGKYEQYF,TGTGCCAGCAGCGAGGCGGGAAAATACGAGCAGTACTTC
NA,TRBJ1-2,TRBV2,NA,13,CATRGSLNYGYTF,TGTGCCACCAGGGGCTCACTCAACTATGGCTACACCTTC
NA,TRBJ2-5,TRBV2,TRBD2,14,CASEGTGGSKTQYF,TGTGCCAGCGAAGGAACGGGGGGGTCAAAGACCCAGTACTTC
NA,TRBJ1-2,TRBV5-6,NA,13,CASSPADYSGYTF,TGTGCCAGCAGCCCGGCTGACTACTCTGGCTACACCTTC
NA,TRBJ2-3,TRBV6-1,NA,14,CASSESHSTDTQYF,TGTGCCAGCAGTGAAAGCCACAGCACAGATACGCAGTATTTT
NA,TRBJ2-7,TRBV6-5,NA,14,CASRISLRDIEQYF,TGTGCCAGCAGAATTTCCCTCCGGGATATCGAGCAGTACTTC
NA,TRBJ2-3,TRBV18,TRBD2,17,CASSPRLAGGSTDTQYF,TGTGCCAGCTCACCTCGACTAGCGGGGGGAAGCACAGATACGCAGTATTTT
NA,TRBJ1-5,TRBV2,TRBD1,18,CASSGRGQGARGNQPQHF,TGTGCCAGCAGTGGGCGGGGACAGGGTGCCCGGGGCAATCAGCCCCAGCATTTT
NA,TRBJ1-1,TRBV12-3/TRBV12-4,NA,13,CASSSQAGTEAFF,TGTGCCAGCAGCAGTCAAGCAGGCACTGAAGCTTTCTTT
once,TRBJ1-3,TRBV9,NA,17,CASSRRMGRLNGNTIYF,TGTGCCAGCAGCCGCCGGATGGGGCGCCTGAATGGAAACACCATATATTTT
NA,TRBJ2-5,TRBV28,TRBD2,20,CASSHRFGTSVNELQETQYF,TGTGCCAGCAGTCACCGGTTCGGGACTAGTGTCAACGAACTACAAGAGACCCAGTACTTC
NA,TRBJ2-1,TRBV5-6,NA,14,CASSSQTGVNEQFF,TGTGCCAGCAGCTCACAAACGGGGGTCAATGAGCAGTTCTTC
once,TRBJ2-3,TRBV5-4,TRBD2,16,CASSLDGGGSTDTQYF,TGTGCCAGCAGCTTGGATGGCGGGGGGAGCACAGATACGCAGTATTTT
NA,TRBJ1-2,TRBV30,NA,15,CAWSATSLSSRGYTF,TGTGCCTGGAGTGCTACGTCCCTATCCAGCAGGGGCTACACCTTC